The 30 T cell receptor beta chains reported below all come from one sample, sequenced in a study of T cells in Graves' hyperthyroidism and ophthalmopathy. Amplified regions were TCR beta CDR3 sequences from RNA transcripts. TCR CDR3 underwent first-round RT-PCR with the HTBI primer set. MiXCR, applied by TCRdb to the multiplex PCR reads, yields one record per CDR3 protein. The data hold about 180,000 distinct CDR3 sequences, with about a sixth observed a single time. The source material was blood. The receptors here all came from a woman in her fifties or sixties with Graves' hyperthyroidism.

This clonotype was counted a few times. This rearrangement joins TRBV11-2 to TRBJ2-5; tentatively, D is TRBD2 (6 bases). Germline CDR1 reads SGHAT; CDR2 reads FQNNGV. This CDR3 has 13 residues. V dropped 5 bases and J dropped 13 bases, with 20 bases sitting between them. Here the CDR3 DNA reads TGTGCCAGCAGCATATACAGTATGGGGGGTTCGTACTTC. Protein: CASSIYSMGGSYF.

This clonotype was detected many times. This chain joins TRBV27 and TRBJ1-1; TRBD1 is a possible D gene (6 bases). Germline V lookup: CDR1 MNHEY, CDR2 SMNVEV (reference sequence). V was shortened by 6 bases and J by 3 bases, with 11 bases between the two germline ends. The CDR3 runs 13 residues. CDR3 loop: CASRWGAYTEAFF. Written as DNA, the CDR3 is TGTGCCAGCAGATGGGGGGCCTACACTGAAGCTTTCTTT.

At least ten counts were recorded for this clonotype. The rearrangement links TRBV6-1 to TRBJ1-1, with no clear D. Germline V lookup: CDR1 MNHNS, CDR2 SASEGT. The CDR3 has 14 amino acids. The ends were cut back, 3 bases at V and 0 bases at J, with 8 bases in the middle. The CDR3 protein is CASSEGNLNTEAFF. The CDR3 DNA is TGTGCCAGCAGTGAGGGCAACTTGAACACTGAAGCTTTCTTT.

The chain has TRBV3-1 and TRBJ1-2, with D possibly TRBD1 on 6 matching bases. Per the germline V gene, CDR1 is LGHDT and CDR2 is YNNKEL (reference sequence). Trimming shortened V by 6 bases and J by 4 bases, and 12 bases separated the two germline ends. The CDR3 runs 13 residues. The CDR3 coding sequence is TGTGCCAGCAGGGGGGCAGTCGGCTATGGCTACACCTTC. This sequence encodes CASRGAVGYGYTF. Full variable domain (missing parts from reference TRBV3-1 and TRBJ1-2): DTAVSQTPKYLVTQMGNDKSIKCEQNLGHDTMYWYKQDSKKFLKIMFSYNNKELIINETVPNRFSPKSPDKAHLNLHINSLELGDSAVYFCASRGAVGYGYTFGSGTRLTVV.

This clonotype was detected ten times or more. The chain recombines TRBV7-8 with TRBJ2-7; TRBD2 agrees at 15 bases. Trimming cost V 4 bases and J 4 bases; bases outside gene matches: 5. CDR1 SGHVS and CDR2 FQNEAQ come from the germline V gene. There are 16 residues in the CDR3. The CDR3 protein is CASSSGLAGGQYEQYF. Here the CDR3 DNA reads TGTGCCAGCAGCTCAGGACTAGCGGGGGGGCAGTACGAGCAGTACTTC.

A few counts support this clonotype. The rearrangement uses TRBV18 and TRBJ2-2, with D maybe TRBD2 (5 bases). The ends were cut back, 6 bases at V and 1 base at J, with 9 bases in the middle. The CDR3 sequence is 14 residues long. The V gene's germline CDR1 is KGHSH and CDR2 LQKENI. CDR3 in amino acids: CASSAAGNTGELFF. CDR3 nucleotides: TGTGCCAGCTCCGCCGCGGGGAACACCGGGGAGCTGTTTTTT.

This clonotype showed up many times. Here the CDR3 DNA reads TGTGCCAGTAGTGTGGAGGCAGATACGCAGTATTTT. The encoded protein is CASSVEADTQYF. The chain joins TRBV19 to TRBJ2-3; tentatively, D is TRBD2 (5 bases). The V gene's germline CDR1 is LNHDA and CDR2 SQIVND (reference sequence). V gave up 5 bases and J gave up 4 bases, with 7 bases separating them. CDR3 size: 12 residues.

The chain's CDR3 is CASSQDSRVYGYTF. The CDR3 bases are TGCGCCAGCAGCCAAGATTCCCGGGTCTATGGCTACACCTTC. This chain links TRBV4-1 with TRBJ1-2; D remains ambiguous. The CDR3 contains 14 residues. Germline lookup yields CDR1 MGHRA and CDR2 YSYEKL. V was pared by 0 bases and J by 4 bases, with 9 bases between.

This clonotype has a count of ten or more. The gene calls are TRBV6-1 and TRBJ2-5; tentative D call: TRBD2 (6 bases). Germline V lookup: CDR1 MNHNS, CDR2 SASEGT. V lost 2 bases and J 1 base, leaving 14 bases between the germline ends. CDR3 length: 16 residues. CDR3 bases: TGTGCCAGCAGTGAATTGTTTCGGACTACCCAAGAGACCCAGTACTTC. Its translation: CASSELFRTTQETQYF.

Many counts were recorded for this clonotype. J is TRBJ2-7 and V is TRBV19, with TRBD2 as a possible D gene (6 bases). Deletions cut 4 bases from V and 0 bases from J, with 10 bases between. Per the germline V gene, CDR1 is LNHDA and CDR2 is SQIVND (reference sequence). The CDR3 is 14 residues long. The CDR3 sequence: CASSRPGVSYEQYF. The CDR3 coding sequence is TGTGCCAGTAGTAGACCGGGGGTCTCCTACGAGCAGTACTTC.

The chain combines TRBV5-1 with TRBJ1-6; 7 bases fit TRBD1. Losses at the gene ends were 7 bases for V and 4 bases for J; bases not matched to a gene: 8. The CDR3 runs 15 residues. Per the germline V gene, CDR1 is SGHRS and CDR2 is YFSETQ. The CDR3 DNA reads as TGCGCCAGCGCCCGGGACAGAGGTTATAATTCACCCCTCCACTTT. Protein: CASARDRGYNSPLHF.

For this clonotype: With a much larger clone just one base away, this may be a read error. The chain uses TRBV12-3 or TRBV12-4 and TRBJ2-2; 10 bases match TRBD2. The CDR3 totals 15 residues. The CDR3 DNA reads TGTGCCAGCCGAGGTAGCGGGAGGAACACCGGGGAGCTGCTTTTT. Amino acid sequence: CASRGSGRNTGELLF.

The chain employs TRBV5-5 and TRBJ2-7; 9 nucleotides line up with TRBD1. Germline assignment: CDR1 SGHKS and CDR2 YYEKEE (reference sequence). The V gene end was trimmed by 5 bases and the J gene end by 3 bases; junction bases not matched to a gene: 6. The CDR3 spans 14 residues. CDR3 in amino acids: CASRLPGQGYEQYF. Here the CDR3 DNA reads TGTGCCAGCAGGTTACCGGGACAGGGCTACGAGCAGTACTTC.

In its sample, this clonotype was seen many times. J is TRBJ2-1 and V is TRBV18; D not certain. With 0 bases removed from V and 10 bases from J, the gap between germline ends came to 10 bases. Germline V gene sequence: CDR1 KGHSH, CDR2 LQKENI. This CDR3 contains 13 residues. CDR3 sequence: CASSPPTTREQFF. The CDR3 DNA sequence: TGTGCCAGCTCACCACCGACAACCAGGGAGCAGTTCTTC.

The CDR3 loop reads CASVQQNTEAFF. The CDR3, as DNA: TGTGCCAGCGTCCAGCAGAACACTGAAGCTTTCTTT. This rearrangement joins TRBV2 to TRBJ1-1, with D unclear. This CDR3 has 12 residues. The V gene lost 8 bases and the J gene lost 1 base, with 8 bases spanning the gap. CDR1 is SNHLY, CDR2 FYNNEI, per germline.

The V and J genes are TRBV5-1 and TRBJ2-6, with no clear D. V dropped 0 bases and J dropped 8 bases, with 0 bases sitting between them. Germline V CDR1 and CDR2: SGHRS, YFSETQ. CDR3 length: 11 residues. The CDR3 region has the DNA TGCGCCAGCAGCTTGGCCAACGTCCTGACTTTC. The encoded protein is CASSLANVLTF.

J is TRBJ2-2 and V is TRBV12-3 or TRBV12-4; D is uncertain. The CDR3 runs 15 residues. Between the trimmed V and J ends, which lost 7 bases and 6 bases, there was a span of 18 bases. This CDR3 is CASTRAGLNAGELFF. The DNA of the CDR3 is TGTGCCAGCACCCGGGCAGGTCTTAACGCCGGGGAGCTGTTTTTT.

The sample holds a few counts of this clonotype. Given a much more abundant clone one base away, this may be a read error. The gene calls are TRBV5-5 and TRBJ1-2; TRBD1 aligns across 8 bases. The V gene's germline CDR1 is SGHKS and CDR2 YYEKEE (reference sequence). This CDR3 region has 16 residues. V lost 0 bases, J lost 8 bases, and 12 bases stayed unmatched. CDR3 bases: TGTGCCAGCAGCTTGGGGGGACAGGCCCCTACGAAAGGCTACACCTTC. It specifies CASSLGGQAPTKGYTF.

Many counts were recorded for this clonotype. The V call is TRBV29-1, the J call TRBJ2-7, with D unresolved. The CDR3 contains 13 residues. Deletions cut 4 bases from V and 1 base from J, with 11 bases between. CDR1 and CDR2 from the germline V gene are SQVTM and ANQGSEA. The CDR3 nucleotides are TGCAGCGTTGCTGGGAACGGTTCCTACGAGCAGTACTTC. This encodes CSVAGNGSYEQYF.

V gene TRBV7-2 combines with J gene TRBJ1-1; no clear D. V was cut by 2 bases and J by 1 base, with 8 bases left in between. This CDR3 is 14 amino acids long. Germline V gene lookup returns CDR1 SGHTA and CDR2 FQGNSA. CDR3 coding DNA: TGTGCCAGCAGCTTAATGGGGAGGAACACTGAAGCTTTCTTT. Translating it yields CASSLMGRNTEAFF.

This clonotype was picked up many times. This sequence joins TRBV4-2 and TRBJ1-1; possible D gene TRBD1, 6 bases. CDR3 length: 15 residues. Germline CDR1 LGHNA, CDR2 YNFKEQ. The V end lost 6 bases, the J end lost 1 base, and 15 bases lay between the germline ends. The CDR3 spells CASRQTDRRNTEAFF. DNA of the CDR3: TGTGCCAGCAGACAAACAGACAGGAGGAACACTGAAGCTTTCTTT.

The table lists this clonotype with many counts. The chain links TRBV20-1 to TRBJ1-1, with TRBD1 matching 10 bases. The V segment lost 4 bases and the J segment 1 base; nucleotides outside the gene matches: 6. The CDR3 runs 15 residues. The germline gives CDR1 DFQATT, CDR2 SNEGSKA (reference sequence). As DNA, the CDR3 is TGCAGTGCTAAGGACAGGGGGTATCGGAACACTGAAGCTTTCTTT. Protein sequence: CSAKDRGYRNTEAFF.

This clonotype was observed many times. The chain joins TRBV4-2 to TRBJ2-7; tentative D call: TRBD2 (6 bases). The V and J ends lost 1 base and 5 bases respectively, with 24 bases between them. Germline lookup yields CDR1 LGHNA and CDR2 YNFKEQ. This CDR3 comprises 18 residues. This CDR3 is CASSQVGGGTVEPNEQYF. The CDR3, as DNA: TGTGCCAGCAGCCAAGTGGGTGGGGGGACGGTCGAGCCCAACGAGCAGTACTTC.

This clonotype was counted many times. The CDR3 nucleotides read TGTGCCAGCGGCGGGACAGGGCGAGTGGGTAAGACCCAGTACTTC. Residues: CASGGTGRVGKTQYF. The chain joins TRBV2 to TRBJ2-5, with 9 bases fitting TRBD1. Trimming took 8 bases from V and 6 from J; bases not matched to a gene: 13. The CDR3 runs to 15 residues. CDR1 and CDR2 (germline): SNHLY, FYNNEI.

The rearrangement joins TRBV15 to TRBJ1-2, with D perhaps matching TRBD1 (6 bases). CDR3 length: 17 residues. Trimming removed 0 bases from V and 0 bases from J, with 14 bases in between. Looked up from germline, CDR1 is LNHNV and CDR2 is YYDKDF (reference sequence). In nucleotides, the CDR3 is TGTGCCACCAGCAGAGACCGAGACAGGATCTCTAACTATGGCTACACCTTC. Translated, it gives CATSRDRDRISNYGYTF.

Here the CDR3 reads CASSSLDRNGYEQYF. The CDR3 DNA is TGTGCCAGCAGCTCGTTGGACAGGAATGGGTACGAGCAGTACTTC. V gene TRBV11-2 combines with J gene TRBJ2-7; 7 bases line up with TRBD1. The CDR3 is 15 amino acids. CDR1 and CDR2 (germline): SGHAT, FQNNGV. The trim removed 4 bases at V and 4 bases at J, leaving 10 bases unmatched.

This clonotype has just one count. This chain uses TRBV11-2 with TRBJ2-7; D may be TRBD1 or TRBD2 (5 bases each). This CDR3 spans 12 amino acids. Deletions cut 6 bases from V and 6 bases from J, with 12 bases between. Germline V CDR1 and CDR2: SGHAT, FQNNGV. The CDR3 is CASSFMGVEQYF. CDR3 DNA: TGTGCCAGCAGTTTCATGGGGGTCGAGCAGTACTTC.

On this clonotype itself: This may arise from a read error, as a much more abundant clone is one base away. V usage is TRBV5-6 and J usage is TRBJ2-2; D not resolved. Germline CDR1 reads SGHDT; CDR2 reads YYEEEE. V shed 6 bases and J shed 7 bases, with 13 bases lying between them. The CDR3 totals 13 residues. The CDR3 region has the DNA TGTGCCAGCACCCAGTCATCGAACGGGGAGCTGTTTTTT. It specifies CASTQSSNGELFF.

This clonotype has at least ten counts. This chain links TRBV12-3 or TRBV12-4 with TRBJ2-1, with TRBD1 identical over 7 bases. With 8 bases clipped from V and 13 bases from J, the junction kept 11 bases outside the gene matches. CDR3 length: 12 residues. The CDR3: CASGQTGQSQFF. The CDR3 DNA sequence: TGTGCCAGCGGTCAAACGGGACAGAGCCAGTTCTTC.

This clonotype has only a few counts. The chain couples TRBV4-2 to TRBJ2-7, with D maybe TRBD2 (5 bases). The CDR3 runs to 16 residues. Trimming removed 0 bases at V and 4 bases at J, with 16 bases between. Germline V gene data show CDR1 as LGHNA and CDR2 as YNFKEQ. CDR3 coding DNA: TGTGCCAGCAGCCAAGATTGGGCGGGCGCCCAGTACGAGCAGTACTTC. Amino acids: CASSQDWAGAQYEQYF.